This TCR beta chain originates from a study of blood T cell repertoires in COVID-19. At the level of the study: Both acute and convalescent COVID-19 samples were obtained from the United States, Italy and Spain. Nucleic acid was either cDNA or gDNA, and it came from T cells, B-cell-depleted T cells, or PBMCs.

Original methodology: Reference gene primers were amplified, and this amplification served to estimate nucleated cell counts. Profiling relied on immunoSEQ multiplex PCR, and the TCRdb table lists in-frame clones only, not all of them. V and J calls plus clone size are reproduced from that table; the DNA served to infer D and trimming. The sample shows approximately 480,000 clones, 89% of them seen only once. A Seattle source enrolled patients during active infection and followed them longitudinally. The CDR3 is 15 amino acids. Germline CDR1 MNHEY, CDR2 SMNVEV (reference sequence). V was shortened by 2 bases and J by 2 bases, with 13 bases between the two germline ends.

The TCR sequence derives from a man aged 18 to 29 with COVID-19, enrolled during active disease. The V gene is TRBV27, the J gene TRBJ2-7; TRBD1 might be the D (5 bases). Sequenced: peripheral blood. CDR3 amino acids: CASSLRVGQAYEQYF. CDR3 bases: TGTGCCAGCAGTTTAAGGGTGGGGCAGGCCTACGAGCAGTACTTC.